These 11 T cell receptor beta chains were all obtained from the same sample, sequenced in a study of regulatory T cells in long-lasting Graves disease. CDR3-region Arm-PCR and iRepertoire HTBI primers produced the TCR beta libraries. TCRdb called the multiplex PCR reads again in MiXCR, with one record for every CDR3 protein. Among about 620,000 distinct CDR3 sequences listed, around 17% were seen once. Time point reported: newly diagnosed GD, antithyroid drugs for less than 3 months. PBMC-derived RNA was used for the TCR library. These sequences were also reported in another study, on T cells in Graves' hyperthyroidism and ophthalmopathy.

Sequencing used peripheral blood mononuclear cells (PBMCs), obtained at new diagnosis, from a patient treated with antithyroid drugs. The receptor source for this set is a woman aged 25 to 39 with Graves disease.

The chain carries TRBV6-1 and TRBJ2-6, with 7 positions matching TRBD2. This CDR3 comprises 19 residues. CDR1 is MNHNS, CDR2 SASEGT, per germline. V dropped 5 bases and J dropped 0; count of bases not matched to a gene: 13. The DNA of the CDR3 is TGTGCCAGCAGTCTTCAACTTAGCGGGTGGAGCTCTGGGGCCAACGTCCTGACTTTC. It translates to CASSLQLSGWSSGANVLTF.

This clonotype was observed many times. The rearrangement uses TRBV2 and TRBJ1-2; the D is unclear. The germline gives CDR1 SNHLY, CDR2 FYNNEI. V shed 6 bases and J shed 8 bases, with 19 bases lying between them. This CDR3 region has 14 residues. The DNA for the CDR3 is TGTGCCAGCAGAACGGGGAAGGTGGAGCGCGGCTACACCTTC. It translates to CASRTGKVERGYTF.

This clonotype has ten or more counts. The chain joins TRBV12-3 or TRBV12-4 to TRBJ1-2; D unclear. V lost 1 base and J lost 0, with 9 bases in between. This CDR3 contains 15 residues. CDR3 protein: CASSLGTLANYGYTF. CDR3 sequence (DNA): TGTGCCAGCAGTTTAGGCACGCTGGCTAACTATGGCTACACCTTC.

This chain joins TRBV20-1 and TRBJ2-1; the D is unclear. The CDR3 is 15 residues long. Trimming pared 0 bases from V and 0 bases from J, leaving 9 bases between. Looked up from germline, CDR1 is DFQATT and CDR2 is SNEGSKA (reference sequence). In nucleotides, the CDR3 is TGCAGTGCTAGAGAATGGGGAAGCTCCTACAATGAGCAGTTCTTC. It yields the protein CSAREWGSSYNEQFF.

Ten or more counts support this clonotype. The chain couples TRBV7-6 to TRBJ1-2, with D unresolved. The germline V gene has CDR1 SGHVS and CDR2 FNYEAQ. Trimming left V 3 bases short and J 8 bases short, with 13 bases between. The CDR3 loop spans 13 amino acids. The CDR3 DNA follows: TGTGCCAGCAGCTTCAGTGATGGTACGGGCTACACCTTC. It is translated as CASSFSDGTGYTF. Full variable domain (remainder filled in from reference TRBV7-6 and TRBJ1-2): GAGVSQSPRYKVTKRGQDVALRCDPISGHVSLYWYRQALGQGPEFLTYFNYEAQQDKSGLPNDRFSAERPEGSISTLTIQRTEQRDSAMYRCASSFSDGTGYTFGSGTRLTVV.

This clonotype was counted at least ten times. The chain employs TRBV2 and TRBJ1-5; possibly TRBD1 for D (6 bases). Trimming took 6 bases from V and 0 from J, leaving 15 bases between them. Germline CDR1 and CDR2: SNHLY and FYNNEI. CDR3 length equals 16 residues. CDR3 DNA sequence: TGTGCCAGCAGGCTTACAGGGATCCATAGCAATCAGCCCCAGCATTTT. Translating gives CASRLTGIHSNQPQHF.

In this sample, this clonotype turned up a few times. The chain combines TRBV11-2 with TRBJ1-2, with D possibly matching TRBD1 (5 bases). There are 13 residues in the CDR3. Germline V gives CDR1 SGHAT, CDR2 FQNNGV. V lost 4 bases, J lost 1 base, and 7 bases lay in between. The CDR3 spells CASSSDSNYGYTF. The CDR3 DNA is TGTGCCAGCAGCTCCGACAGTAACTATGGCTACACCTTC.

This clonotype was seen more than once but under ten times. This chain uses TRBV5-1 with TRBJ2-1, with 8 nucleotides matching TRBD1. From germline, CDR1 is SGHRS and CDR2 YFSETQ. This CDR3 is 14 amino acids long. The V and J ends lost 0 bases and 8 bases, in that order; junction bases with no gene match: 4. DNA for the CDR3: TGCGCCAGCAGCTTGGGACAGGGGTTCGATGAGCAGTTCTTC. Translation gives CASSLGQGFDEQFF.

A few counts support this clonotype. This chain uses TRBV7-3 with TRBJ2-7; D is uncertain. Looked up from germline, CDR1 is SGHTA and CDR2 is FQGTGA. The CDR3 has 12 amino acids. V shed 5 bases and J shed 6 bases, with 11 bases lying between them. The CDR3 loop reads CASSPTNGEQYF. DNA for the CDR3: TGTGCCAGCAGCCCGACGAATGGCGAGCAGTACTTC.

This clonotype was counted at least ten times. The genes are TRBV2 and TRBJ1-5; 8 nucleotides match TRBD1. Germline V gene data show CDR1 as SNHLY and CDR2 as FYNNEI. The CDR3 is made up of 14 amino acids. After removal of 4 bases from V and 4 bases from J, the junction contained 3 bases not matched to a gene. This CDR3 is CASSGQGANQPQHF. The DNA of the CDR3 is TGTGCCAGCAGTGGTCAGGGGGCGAATCAGCCCCAGCATTTT.

The table lists this clonotype with many counts. The chain has TRBV7-2 and TRBJ2-2; the match to TRBD2 covers 14 bases. The CDR3 covers 18 residues. Trimming at V came to 5 bases and at J to 1 base, leaving 6 bases not matched to a gene. Germline V CDR1 and CDR2: SGHTA, FQGNSA. CDR3 region: CASSLTSGRALNTGELFF. CDR3 in DNA: TGTGCCAGCAGCCTGACTAGCGGGAGGGCCTTGAACACCGGGGAGCTGTTTTTT.